This T cell receptor (beta chain) was profiled in a study of molecular identifiers for immune sequencing clone quantification (dated by TCRdb to the late 2010s). In the study overall: For a replicate experiment, the RNA from either about 20,000 or 100,000 naive CD8 T cells was divided into five aliquots, and four of those aliquots went on to sequencing. The study was a methods study using CD8 T cells to benchmark molecular-identifier clustering-based TCR repertoire sequencing (MIDCIRS) and TCR RNA copy counting.

Between the V and J ends, shortened by 4 bases and 0 bases respectively, the junction contains 13 bases. From the germline V gene, CDR1 is SGHDT and CDR2 is YYEEEE. The CDR3, from cysteine to phenylalanine, totals 15 residues. Only the CDR3 portion is preserved as DNA: 45 bases, with reading frame beginning at the first base. This clonotype was found many times. This clone's antigen is unknown. Qualities for individual bases were not recorded, and no much larger clone is one base off. Libraries of naive CD8 T cells were built from around 20,000 to 1,000,000 sorted cells, with 10%, 30% or 50% of the purified RNA used. On a BD FACSAria II, naive CD8 T cells were FACS-sorted as CD8+CD4-CCR7+CD45RA+ and collected into RLT Plus buffer. To test detection sensitivity, Jurkat RNA equal to ten TCR copies was added to samples of about 20,000-1,100,000 naive CD8 T cells. Enrichment of CD8 T cells was performed with RosetteSep CD8+ T Cell Enrichment Cocktail and Ficoll-Paque, after which ACK red cell lysis was carried out.

What the research found in general, with its limitations: When barcode sub-clustering was left out, chimeric consensus sequences inflated TCR diversity, with chimeras reaching as high as 47%. Spiked-in Jurkat TCR RNA equivalent to a single cell was reported to be detectable even among some 910,000 naive CD8 T cells. In CMV-specific effector cells, over 98% of molecules were held by clones above 20 RNA copies, whereas under 1% of molecules were held by such clones in naive cells. Highly expanded clone sizes could be underestimated if identical TCR molecules share a barcode. Modeling gave about 3.2 recovered TCR RNA copies per cell versus approximately 9 by digital PCR, implying roughly 29% capture efficiency. Naive libraries contained spiked-in Jurkat TCR RNA (around eleven copies' worth), which is not part of the donor repertoire.

Library creation used PCR. Sequencing was performed on an Illumina HiSeq 4000. Bulk TCR libraries were prepared as previously described, using TCR primers listed in Table S5. Total RNA was purified with the Qiagen AllPrep DNA/RNA kit. Before analysis, reads from multiple sequencing runs of one library were combined. The authors processed their data as follows. Only reads with exact TCR constant sequence were kept, trimmed to 150 nt, and grouped by their 12-nt molecular barcodes. Reads within each barcode group were sub-clustered using a 15% Levenshtein threshold, and quality-weighted consensus sequences were constructed for each RNA molecule. Non-functional sequences were removed, as were lower-count sequences one edit away from another. On the basis of fitting two negative binomial distributions, barcode sub-clusters with fewer than 20% of the maximum read count were discarded. The public reads were run again by TCRdb, first through fastp at Q25 and then through MiXCR, and only productive beta chains were kept. Rows matching on CDR3 protein sequence are summarized as one entry with the most common DNA and genes. TCRdb assigned the V and J calls; the authors' analysis was not used. The sample table records fewer than 25,000 distinct CDR3 sequences; roughly 15% of these occur just once. The ten largest clones take up 0.99% of the sample.

The rearrangement combines TRBV5-6 with TRBJ1-1; D gene: possibly TRBD1, on 6 matching bases. This TCR was recovered from a human donor in good health. Some libraries in this study had Jurkat cell RNA spiked in. Sample: naive CD8+ T cells from blood, with Jurkat cell RNA spiked in. The cell subset or site label, as the study defines it: FACS-sorted CD8+CD4-CCR7+CD45RA+ naive T cells. The CDR3 region: CASSGFRGLNTEAFF. The DNA sequence reads TGTGCCAGCAGCGGATTCAGGGGCCTGAACACTGAAGCTTTCTTT.